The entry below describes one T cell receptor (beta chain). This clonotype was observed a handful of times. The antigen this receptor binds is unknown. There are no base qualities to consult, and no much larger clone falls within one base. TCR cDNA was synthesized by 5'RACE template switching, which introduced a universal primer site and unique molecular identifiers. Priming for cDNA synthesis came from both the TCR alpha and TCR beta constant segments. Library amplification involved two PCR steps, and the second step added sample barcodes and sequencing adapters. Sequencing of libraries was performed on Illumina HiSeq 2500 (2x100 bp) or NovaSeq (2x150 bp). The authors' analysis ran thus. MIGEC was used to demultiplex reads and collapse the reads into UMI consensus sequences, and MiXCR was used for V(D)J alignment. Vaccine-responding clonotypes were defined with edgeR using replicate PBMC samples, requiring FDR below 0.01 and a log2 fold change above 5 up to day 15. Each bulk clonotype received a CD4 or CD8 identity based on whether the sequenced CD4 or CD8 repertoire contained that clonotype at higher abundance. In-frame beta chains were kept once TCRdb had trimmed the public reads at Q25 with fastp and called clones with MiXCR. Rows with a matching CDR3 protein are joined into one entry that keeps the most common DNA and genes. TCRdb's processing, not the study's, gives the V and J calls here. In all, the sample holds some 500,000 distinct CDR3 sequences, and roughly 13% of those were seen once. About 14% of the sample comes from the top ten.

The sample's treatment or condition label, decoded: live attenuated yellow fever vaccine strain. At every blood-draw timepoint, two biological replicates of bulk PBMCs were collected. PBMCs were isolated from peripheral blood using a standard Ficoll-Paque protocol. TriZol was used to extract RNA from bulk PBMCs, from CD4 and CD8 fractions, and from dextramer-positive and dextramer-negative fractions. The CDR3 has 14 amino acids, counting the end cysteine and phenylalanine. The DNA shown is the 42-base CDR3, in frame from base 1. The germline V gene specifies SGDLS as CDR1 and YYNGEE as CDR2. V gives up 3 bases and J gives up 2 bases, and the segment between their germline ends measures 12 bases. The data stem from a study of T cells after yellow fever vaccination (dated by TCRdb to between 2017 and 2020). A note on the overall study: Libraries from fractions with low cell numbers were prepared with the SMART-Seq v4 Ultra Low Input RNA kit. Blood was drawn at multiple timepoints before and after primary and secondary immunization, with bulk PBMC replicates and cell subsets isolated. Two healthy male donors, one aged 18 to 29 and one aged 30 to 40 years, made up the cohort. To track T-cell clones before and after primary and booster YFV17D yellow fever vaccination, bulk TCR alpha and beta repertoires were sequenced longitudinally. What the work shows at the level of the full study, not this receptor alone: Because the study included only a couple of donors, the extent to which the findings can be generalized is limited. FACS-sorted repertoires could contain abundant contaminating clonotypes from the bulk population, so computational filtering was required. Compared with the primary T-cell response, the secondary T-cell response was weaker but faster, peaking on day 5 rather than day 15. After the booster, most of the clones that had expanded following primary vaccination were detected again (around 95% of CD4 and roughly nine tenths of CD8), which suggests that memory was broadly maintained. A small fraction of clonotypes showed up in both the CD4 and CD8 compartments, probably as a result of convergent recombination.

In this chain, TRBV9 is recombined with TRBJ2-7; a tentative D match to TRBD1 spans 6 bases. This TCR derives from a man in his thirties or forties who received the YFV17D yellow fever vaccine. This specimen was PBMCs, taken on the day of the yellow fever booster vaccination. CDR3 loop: CASSATGTPYEQYF. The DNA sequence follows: TGTGCCAGCAGCGCAACAGGGACCCCCTACGAGCAGTACTTC.